The sequence of this T cell receptor beta chain was determined in a study of Graves' ophthalmopathy and Graves' hyperthyroidism (dated by TCRdb to 2016 to 2019). Context from the whole study: Peripheral blood samples were taken at the time of initial diagnosis, before any treatment was given. TCR beta repertoire signatures were used to distinguish Graves' ophthalmopathy from Graves' hyperthyroidism and to predict progression to ophthalmopathy. In total, some 130 blood samples were TCR-sequenced: some 43 ophthalmopathy, about 75 hyperthyroidism and approximately 17 hyperthyroidism-to-ophthalmopathy patients. To explore V-J signatures distinguishing ophthalmopathy from hyperthyroidism, a discovery set of around 100 patients (more than 40 ophthalmopathy, 57 stable hyperthyroidism) was enrolled. The independent validation cohort included approximately 19 hyperthyroidism patients plus 17 patients who later progressed from hyperthyroidism to ophthalmopathy. In five or six hyperthyroidism patients, T-cell repertoires of thyroid tissue and blood were compared. Following sampling, methimazole starting at 30 mg daily was administered to hyperthyroidism patients, and high-dose intravenous methylprednisolone was administered to ophthalmopathy patients. For training and testing, the 100 patients in the discovery cohort were randomly divided in a 7:3 ratio. The paper as a whole reports these results and caveats: Among expanded thyroid clonotypes with frequency above 0.001, most also showed up in blood, which suggests that blood repertoires may reflect the thyroid immune response. In cross-validation, the 13-signature model distinguished ophthalmopathy from stable hyperthyroidism with 85% to 90% sensitivity and around 81% specificity, and in the test set the corresponding values were roughly 78% and 74%. No statistical method was used to set the sample size in advance, and the investigators knew which group each participant was assigned to. In validation, the model predicted ophthalmopathy progression with more than 70% sensitivity and 72% to 80% specificity; roughly 11 predicted patients were CT-confirmed with GO in a median of about 6.2 months.

The table lists this clonotype with many counts. No antigen is known for it. Base quality data are lacking; no much larger clone is found one base away. TCR beta CDR3 regions were amplified from RNA transcripts for repertoire sequencing. The first round was an RT-PCR using HTBI primers with the Qiagen OneStep RT-PCR kit, and this first round was followed by a second-round multiplex PCR, then size selection and purification. Libraries were sequenced on an Illumina HiSeq2000 using paired-end 100 bp reads. As for how the authors treated the data: SOAPnuke was used to process the reads, throwing out any read that had adapters, had uncalled bases, had a mean Phred below 15, or lacked an exact constant-primer or identifier match. COPE v1.2.5 was used to merge the high-quality paired reads. Each unique nucleotide sequence was treated as a clonotype, and MiTCR v1.1 was used to align the clonotypes to the IMGT TRB V, D and J references. The analysis was limited to V-J combinations with a frequency above 0.0001, which together covered 99% to 99.2% of the repertoires. For each V-J combination, a TCR clonal expansion and chaos score was defined as F50 clonal expansion divided by the chaos observed in the TCRdist matrix. Features were reduced by Welch's t-statistics and random forest to 10 to 15 V-J combinations, which fed a naive Bayes classifier. The similarity between thyroid and blood repertoires was quantified using the Morisita-Horn index. TCRdb's own reprocessing of the public reads used fastp at Q25 and MiXCR and kept productive beta chains. Identical CDR3 proteins give one entry, which carries the most common genes and DNA. TCRdb's processing, not the authors', yielded these V and J calls. This sample is represented by roughly 400,000 distinct CDR3 sequences; 15% of them were singletons. Clones ranked in the top ten supply roughly 7% of the sample.

From cysteine to phenylalanine, the CDR3 is 15 amino acids long. Only the CDR3 part of the read is kept: 45 bases, read in frame from the first base. For this chain, trimming is 4 bases at the V end and 2 bases at the J end, and the number of junction bases without a gene match is 3. Stable hyperthyroidism was defined as no progression to ophthalmopathy within 18 months of follow-up. Hyperthyroidism patients were newly diagnosed, were aged 18 to 65 years, and had a disease duration under 2 months. Patients were excluded if they had other autoimmune diseases, uncontrolled infections, pregnancy or lactation. Diagnosis was based on clinical symptoms, serum thyroxine, TRAb, thyroid ultrasound and orbital computed tomography. Using Ficoll-Paque density gradient centrifugation, PBMCs were isolated from 9 to 10 ml of fresh peripheral blood. Total RNA was extracted with Trizol reagent and quality-checked on an Agilent 2100 Bioanalyzer.

The TCR comes from a woman under 30 with stable Graves' hyperthyroidism. Donor details come from another sample of the same person, matched by shared clones. Sequenced: peripheral blood. The chain links TRBV12-3 or TRBV12-4 with TRBJ1-2; the junction holds 11 bases that match TRBD1. In nucleotides, the sequence is TGTGCCAGCAGTTGGGACAGGGGGACCAACTATGGCTACACCTTC. This yields the protein CASSWDRGTNYGYTF.